This T cell receptor beta chain derives from a study of diagnostic markers for celiac disease. TCRdb derives one entry per CDR3 protein from the reads, leaving out DNA. The record lists 7,000 to 9,500 distinct CDR3 sequences, of which the ten most abundant hold over 6%. CDR1 and CDR2 from the germline V gene are SGHDT and YYEEEE. This CDR3 region has 16 residues. The clonotype was recovered from a human donor. This table probably holds off-target reads from a library built for another chain. Sample: either unsorted cells or a sorted T cell fraction (not recorded which). The chain joins TRBV5-6 to TRBJ2-5; TCRdb reports TRBD2, a call that lacks DNA to check it against. CDR3 sequence: CASSWFGLAGGETQYF. Full variable domain (missing parts from reference TRBV5-6 and TRBJ2-5): DAGVTQSPTHLIKTRGQQVTLRCSPKSGHDTVSWYQQALGQGPQFIFQYYEEEERQRGNFPDRFSGHQFPNYSSELNVNALLLGDSALYLCASSWFGLAGGETQYFGPGTRLLVL.